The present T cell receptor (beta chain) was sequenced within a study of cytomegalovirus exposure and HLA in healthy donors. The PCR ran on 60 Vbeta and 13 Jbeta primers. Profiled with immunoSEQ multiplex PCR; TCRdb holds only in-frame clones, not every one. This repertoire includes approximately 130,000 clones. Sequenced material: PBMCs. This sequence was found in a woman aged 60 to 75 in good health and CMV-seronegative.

The CDR3: CASSLALAGAADTQYF. In DNA, the CDR3 is TGCGCCAGCAGCTTGGCACTAGCGGGGGCCGCGGATACGCAGTATTTT. The V call is TRBV5-1, the J call TRBJ2-3; the match to TRBD2 covers 11 bases. Looked up from germline, CDR1 is SGHRS and CDR2 is YFSETQ. V shed 0 bases, J shed 6 bases, and the junction held 6 bases outside the gene matches. This CDR3 has 16 amino acids. Full variable domain (missing parts from reference TRBV5-1 and TRBJ2-3): KAGVTQTPRYLIKTRGQQVTLSCSPISGHRSVSWYQQTPGQGLQFLFEYFSETQRNKGNFPGRFSGRQFSNSRSEMNVSTLELGDSALYLCASSLALAGAADTQYFGPGTRLTVL.